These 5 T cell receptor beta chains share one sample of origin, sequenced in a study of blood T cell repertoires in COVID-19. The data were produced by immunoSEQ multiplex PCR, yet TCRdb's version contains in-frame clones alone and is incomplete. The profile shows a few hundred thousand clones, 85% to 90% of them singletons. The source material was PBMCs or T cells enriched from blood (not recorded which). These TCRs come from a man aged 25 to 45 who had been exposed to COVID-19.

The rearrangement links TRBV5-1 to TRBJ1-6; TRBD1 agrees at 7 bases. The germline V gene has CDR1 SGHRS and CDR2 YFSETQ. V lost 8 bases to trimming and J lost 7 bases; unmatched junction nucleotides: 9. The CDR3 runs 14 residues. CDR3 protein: CARGLRQGNSPLHF. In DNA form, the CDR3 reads TGCGCCAGGGGCTTGAGACAGGGCAATTCACCCCTCCACTTT.

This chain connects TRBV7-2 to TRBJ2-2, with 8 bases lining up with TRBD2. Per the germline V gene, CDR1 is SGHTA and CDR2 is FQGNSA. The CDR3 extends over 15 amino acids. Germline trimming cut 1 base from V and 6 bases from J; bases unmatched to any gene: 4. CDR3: CASSLGGGKPGELFF. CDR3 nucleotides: TGTGCCAGCAGCTTAGGCGGGGGGAAGCCCGGGGAGCTGTTTTTT.

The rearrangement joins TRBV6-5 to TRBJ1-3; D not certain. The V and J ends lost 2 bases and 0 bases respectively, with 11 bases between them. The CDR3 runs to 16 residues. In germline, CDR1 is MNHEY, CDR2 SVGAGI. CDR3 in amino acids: CASSYGIGDSGNTIYF. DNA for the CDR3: TGTGCCAGCAGTTACGGCATCGGGGACTCTGGAAACACCATATATTTT.

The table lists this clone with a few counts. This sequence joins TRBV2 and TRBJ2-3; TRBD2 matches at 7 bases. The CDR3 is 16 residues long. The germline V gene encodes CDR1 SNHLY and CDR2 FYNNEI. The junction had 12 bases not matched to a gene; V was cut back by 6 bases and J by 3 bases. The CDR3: CASSWDGSGWTDTQYF. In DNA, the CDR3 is TGTGCCAGCAGCTGGGATGGTAGCGGGTGGACAGATACGCAGTATTTT.

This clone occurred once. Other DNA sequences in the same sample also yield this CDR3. The CDR3 DNA reads as TGTGCCAGCAGCTTGGGGAGGACAGATACGCAGTATTTT. This encodes CASSLGRTDTQYF. The chain employs TRBV11-2 and TRBJ2-3, with D possibly TRBD2 on 6 matching bases. Trimming shortened V by 3 bases and J by 3 bases, and 7 bases separated the two germline ends. Germline lookup yields CDR1 SGHAT and CDR2 FQNNGV. This CDR3 has 13 amino acids.